The source of this T cell receptor beta chain is a study of cytomegalovirus exposure and HLA in healthy donors. Whole-study results and caveats: The authors listed 150 to 200 TCR beta chains as cytomegalovirus-associated.

About this clone itself: Its cognate antigen is unknown.

The study ran its PCR with 60 Vbeta and 13 Jbeta primers. This table comes from immunoSEQ multiplex PCR, and its TCRdb copy is limited to in-frame clones, with some not included. The sample contains fewer than 200,000 clones, about 85% of which appear only once. Germline CDR1 is MGHRA and CDR2 is YSYEKL. Trimming took 0 bases from V and 3 from J, leaving 7 bases between them. The CDR3 loop spans 14 amino acids. This TCR was sampled from a young man in good health and CMV-seropositive. The V call is TRBV4-1, the J call TRBJ2-3; D unresolved. The sequenced sample consisted of PBMCs. The CDR3 DNA reads as TGCGCCAGCAGCCAAGATTCGCGGACAGATACGCAGTATTTT. Protein: CASSQDSRTDTQYF.